This T cell receptor (beta chain) was sequenced during a study of OX40 agonist ivuxolimab in advanced cancers. Study-wide context: Patients achieving partial responses numbered three: one hepatocellular carcinoma case and two cutaneous melanoma cases.

TCRdb's copy holds only in-frame clones and misses some; the assay was immunoSEQ multiplex PCR. The top ten clones hold 0.5% to 0.55% of a sample with around 74,000 clones, 92% of them seen once. Researchers took blood at baseline, on cycle 4 day 1, and on cycle 7 day 1. Germline V gene sequence: CDR1 SGHTA, CDR2 FQGNSA. The CDR3 contains 14 residues. V lost 3 bases, J lost 2 bases, and 10 bases lay in between. Specimen: CD4+ or CD8+ T cells sorted from blood, collected in a trial of the OX40 agonist ivuxolimab. The sequence came from an adult with an advanced solid tumor such as melanoma, head and neck, liver or kidney cancer. The rearrangement uses TRBV7-2 and TRBJ1-1; D is possibly TRBD1 (5 bases). CDR3 DNA sequence: TGTGCCAGCAGCTTTCGAGGGGATAACACTGAAGCTTTCTTT. As protein: CASSFRGDNTEAFF.